Listed below are T cell receptor beta chains from one sample, sequenced in a study of graft-versus-host responses after intestinal transplantation. Method: immunoSEQ multiplex PCR; TCRdb's copy keeps in-frame clones and lacks some. The table has about 63,000 clones, 89% seen once. The sequences come from ileum tissue, collected more than 350 days after transplant. The receptors derive from a human patient who received an intestinal transplant, so some T cells may come from the graft donor. CDR3s include the opening cysteine and the closing phenylalanine or tryptophan. Fields, in order: V gene, J gene, D gene, clone size, CDR3 DNA, CDR3 protein. D genes are given only for firm matches. Size tells how often a clone was seen (once, few, many) or the class of an expanded clone, and some rows leave it out.

V: TRBV28; J: TRBJ2-5; D: NA; size: NA; DNA: TGTGCCAGCAGTTCCGTCGACCCCTCCTTTCGGGTTCCTTTAGAGACCCAGTACTTC; CDR3: CASSSVDPSFRVPLETQYF
V: TRBV6-1; J: TRBJ1-1; D: NA; size: NA; DNA: TGTGCCAGCACTACGGATCAGGGGTACACTGAAGCTTTCTTT; CDR3: CASTTDQGYTEAFF
V: TRBV27; J: TRBJ2-7; D: NA; size: NA; DNA: TGTGCCAGCAGTTTATACGAGCAGTACTTC; CDR3: CASSLYEQYF
V: TRBV6-5; J: TRBJ2-3; D: TRBD1; size: NA; DNA: TGTGCCAGCAGTTTGCCAGGGGGTACGCAGTATTTT; CDR3: CASSLPGGTQYF
V: TRBV29-1; J: TRBJ2-7; D: NA; size: NA; DNA: TGCAGCACGTGGGGGGAAGACTACGAGCAGTACTTC; CDR3: CSTWGEDYEQYF
V: TRBV13; J: TRBJ2-7; D: NA; size: NA; DNA: TGTGCCAGCAGCCCTTCGCGGGGACAGTCCTACGAGCAGTACTTC; CDR3: CASSPSRGQSYEQYF
V: TRBV9; J: TRBJ2-1; D: TRBD2; size: NA; DNA: TGTGCCAGCAGCGAGGGGGGACTAGCGGAGGGTTTTTGGAATGAGCAGTTCTTC; CDR3: CASSEGGLAEGFWNEQFF
V: TRBV10-2; J: TRBJ1-1; D: NA; size: few; DNA: TGCGCCAGCCTCGAGTGGCAGGGGCCGAACACTGAAGCTTTCTTT; CDR3: CASLEWQGPNTEAFF
V: TRBV30; J: TRBJ2-2; D: NA; size: few; DNA: TGTGCCTGGACCTGGGGGACCCCGAGGACCGGGGAGCTGTTTTTT; CDR3: CAWTWGTPRTGELFF
V: TRBV2; J: TRBJ2-7; D: NA; size: NA; DNA: TGTGCCAGCAGTGGGACGGCCCTCCCCTACGAGCAGTACTTC; CDR3: CASSGTALPYEQYF
V: TRBV7-9; J: TRBJ1-2; D: NA; size: NA; DNA: TGTGCCAGCAGCACAGGGTATGGCTACACCTTC; CDR3: CASSTGYGYTF
V: TRBV11-2; J: TRBJ2-7; D: TRBD2; size: once; DNA: TGTGCCAGCAGCTTAGATTGGGTAGCGGGAGGGCCGGGCGAGCAGTACTTC; CDR3: CASSLDWVAGGPGEQYF
V: TRBV7-2; J: TRBJ1-5; D: TRBD1; size: NA; DNA: TGTGCCAGCAGCCCGTGGACAGGGGGGAATCAGCCCCAGCATTTT; CDR3: CASSPWTGGNQPQHF
V: TRBV9; J: TRBJ2-1; D: NA; size: NA; DNA: TGTGCCAGCAGCGTAGGGCTACCACGGAGCTCCTACAATGAGCAGTTCTTC; CDR3: CASSVGLPRSSYNEQFF
V: TRBV5-1; J: TRBJ2-7; D: TRBD1; size: NA; DNA: TGCGCCAGCAGCTTTGACAGGGACAGATACGAGCAGTACTTC; CDR3: CASSFDRDRYEQYF
V: TRBV5-4; J: TRBJ1-1; D: NA; size: NA; DNA: TGTGCCAGCAGCTTGAAAGGGAACACTGAAGCTTTCTTT; CDR3: CASSLKGNTEAFF